What follows describes a single T cell receptor beta chain. CDR3 size: 15 residues. Between the trimmed V and J ends, which lost 3 bases and 4 bases, there was a span of 15 bases. CDR1 and CDR2 from the germline V gene are MNHEY and SVGAGI. These data come from a study of blood T cell repertoires in COVID-19. About the research overall: COVID-19 samples from acute and convalescent phases originated in the United States, Italy and Spain. PBMCs, B-cell-depleted T cells, or T cells provided the cDNA or gDNA that made up the material.

Methods used by the authors: Quantification of nucleated cells was approximated via reference gene primer amplification. Produced via immunoSEQ multiplex PCR; TCRdb's table is partial and in-frame only. The DNA gave D and trimming, while V, J and clone size come from that table. The sample has just over 350,000 clones; less than 90% are singletons. Seattle enrolled patients during active infection and tracked them longitudinally. This clonotype was sampled from a woman aged 55-69 years with COVID-19, enrolled during active disease. The chain combines TRBV6-5 with TRBJ1-2; a possible D gene is TRBD1 (6 bases). The sample comprised peripheral blood. The CDR3 sequence: CASSYRTASSYGYTF. The CDR3 DNA follows: TGTGCCAGCAGTTATCGGACAGCCTCGAGCTATGGCTACACCTTC.